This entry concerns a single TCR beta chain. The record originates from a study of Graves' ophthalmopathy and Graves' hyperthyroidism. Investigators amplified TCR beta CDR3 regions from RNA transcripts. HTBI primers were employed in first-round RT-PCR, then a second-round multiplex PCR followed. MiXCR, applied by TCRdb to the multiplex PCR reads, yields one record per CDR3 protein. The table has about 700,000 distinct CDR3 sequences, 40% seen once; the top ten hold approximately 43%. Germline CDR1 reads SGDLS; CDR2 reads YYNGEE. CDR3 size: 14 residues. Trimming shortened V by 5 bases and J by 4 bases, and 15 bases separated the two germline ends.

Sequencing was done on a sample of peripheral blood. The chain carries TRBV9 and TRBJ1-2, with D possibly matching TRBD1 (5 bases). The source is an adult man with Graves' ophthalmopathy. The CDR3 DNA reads TGTGCCAGCAGTACAGGACAAAACTTCTATGGCTACACCTTC. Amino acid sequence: CASSTGQNFYGYTF. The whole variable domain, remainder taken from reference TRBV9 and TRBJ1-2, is DSGVTQTPKHLITATGQRVTLRCSPRSGDLSVYWYQQSLDQGLQFLIQYYNGEERAKGNILERFSAQQFPDLHSELNLSSLELGDSALYFCASSTGQNFYGYTFGSGTRLTVV.